This record looks at one T cell receptor (beta chain) sequence and its context. What antigen it recognizes has not been identified. One base away there is no much larger clone; base qualities are not given. This entry comes from a study of blood T cells in healthy people across ages (dated by TCRdb to the mid-2010s). For context, the study as a whole: In model experiments, template switching captured about one uniquely barcoded TCR beta cDNA molecule for every two T cells. Age-related changes in TCR beta repertoire diversity were measured in the study by deep sequencing normalized with unique cDNA molecular identifiers. The donors were divided into four age groups: young (average approximately 15 years), middle-aged (under 40), aged (roughly 66) and long-lived (about 79). Donors of different ages were randomly distributed across sequencing lanes to avoid experimental bias. Two additional independent replicas of 1 million unique cDNA reads from the same blood draw were analyzed for two donors (one aged 18 to 29 and one aged 80 or older).

What the authors observed across the whole study: Observed TCR beta diversity correlated strongly with the percentage of naive T cells measured by flow cytometry. As age increased, observed TCR beta diversity per million T cells dropped in a roughly linear way, and a significant reduction was already evident by age about 36. Total diversity estimates from one million sequenced T cells were considered lower bounds and underestimates. Donor CMV infection status was unknown, potentially confounding age-related changes in expanded clonotypes. Bulk unsorted PBMC profiling prevented conclusive comparison of naive and antigen-experienced compartments. Compared with the aged group, more naive CD4+ T cells, fewer expanded clones and increased TCR diversity were shown by the long-lived group, suggesting age selection.

Receptor libraries were prepared by 5' RACE. Data came from an Illumina HiSeq 2500. A second PCR of about 7 to 12 cycles was run with a J-beta primer mix and a sample-barcoded 5' primer. Each TCR beta cDNA molecule received a unique molecular identifier from a template-switch 5' adaptor carrying 12 random nucleotides. At least 2.5 million CDR3-containing paired-end reads were obtained from each sample. First-strand cDNA synthesis was performed from all RNA using the Mint cDNA synthesis kit, with priming by a TRBC-specific oligonucleotide. After uracil-DNA glycosylase treatment, a first 18-cycle PCR used universal primers M1SS and BC2_uni_R on all cDNA. Turning to the authors' computational methods: For normalization, 1 million high-quality reads, each with a distinct molecular identifier, were randomly selected from each sample. Reads sharing molecular identifiers were discarded rather than binned into consensus sequences. MiTCR, set to a Q25 quality threshold and the strictest error-elimination algorithm, was used for CDR3 identification, clonotype clustering and error correction. A nonparametric unseen species model using Euler transformation provided a lower-bound estimate of total TCR beta diversity. Starting from the raw public reads, TCRdb applied fastp trimming at Q25, assembled clones with MiXCR and retained in-frame beta chains. CDR3 protein duplicates are merged, each entry listing the most common genes and DNA. The V and J calls shown here were made by TCRdb, not taken from the authors' results. This sample lists about 1.4 million distinct CDR3 sequences; approximately 59% were detected once. The leading ten clones occupy 5% to 7% of the sample.

Systemically healthy Caucasian individuals from Russia, 35 to 50 in total and aged roughly 6 to 90 years, were included as donors. Each donor gave 8 to 10 milliliters of peripheral blood, drawn into EDTA-treated Vacutainer tubes. Ficoll-Paque density-gradient centrifugation was used to isolate PBMCs, with at least 7 million per sample. Total RNA, at least 5 micrograms per sample, was extracted from PBMCs with Trizol reagent. Naive CD45RAhigh/CD27high T cell percentages were measured by flow cytometry on a PBMC aliquot from every donor. Sequencing was done on a sample of blood. The receptor comes from a man between 18 and 35 years old in good health.

The DNA reads as follows: TGCGCCAGCAGCCGGGACCCCGGAAGGGAGCAGTACTTC. Protein translation: CASSRDPGREQYF. The rearrangement joined TRBV5-1 to TRBJ2-7; the D gene could be either TRBD1 or TRBD2, each agreeing at 5 bases. V was cut back by 4 bases and J by 7 bases, leaving a gap of 15 bases between them. Taken from cysteine to phenylalanine, the CDR3 has 13 residues. Only the CDR3 region is kept as DNA, spanning 39 bases read in frame from base 1. The germline V gene encodes CDR1 SGHRS and CDR2 YFSETQ.